This T cell receptor beta chain was sequenced for a study of Tregs in tolerant kidney transplant recipients (dated by TCRdb to between 2018 and 2021). For the study in its entirety: Before combined kidney and bone marrow transplantation, this study identified donor-specific regulatory T cells using TCRbeta sequencing and then followed those same cells after transplant. TCRbeta repertoire sequencing was used in a few healthy controls to compare several ways of expanding Tregs specific for an allogeneic donor. What the research found in general, with its limitations: Because the study included only a small number of patients, the results must be confirmed in larger populations and under other immunosuppression protocols. Biological reproducibility was not directly assessed, although technical replication error appeared to be minimal. Expanding Tregs with activated donor B cells appeared to identify the most biologically relevant and donor-specific TCRbeta repertoire.

CDR1 and CDR2 were assigned from the germline V gene as SNHLY and FYNNEI. The CDR3 holds 15 amino acids from the cysteine to the phenylalanine. Left in the record is the CDR3 DNA by itself, 45 bases read in frame from the first base. V drops 9 bases and J drops 1 base, leaving 16 bases in between. For TCRbeta CDR3 sequencing, genomic DNA from the sorted cells was extracted using the QIAGEN DNeasy Blood and Tissue Kit. Through immunoSEQ, high-throughput TCRbeta CDR3 sequencing was done commercially, including PCR amplification with internal controls and bias correction. The paper's processing steps were these. A unique productive TCRbeta sequence was defined by the CDR3 nucleotide sequence when primers matched, and otherwise by the CDR3 amino acid sequence together with the Vbeta and Jbeta genes. Sorting error was corrected by removing sequences shared between sorted populations at a frequency ratio of 2:1 or less, and the remaining shared sequences were assigned to the higher population. A sequence was defined as donor-reactive if the sequence was expanded at least 5-fold in CFSE-low cells compared with unstimulated cells and had a frequency of at least 0.01% in CFSE-low cells. Jensen-Shannon divergence calculated on the top 100 TCRbeta sequences ranked by frequency was used to measure repertoire divergence. For samples with multiple sequencing runs, sorting error was corrected in each run separately before the runs were combined. TCRdb retrieved this table from immuneACCESS and kept in-frame rearrangements only. Not all clones are present; in checked studies, unresolved V genes account for under half, and no reason is known for the remainder. That table furnishes V, J and clone size, whereas the DNA furnished D and trimming. This sample is represented by some 100,000 clones; around 91% of them were singletons. The top ten hold approximately 0.6% of the sample.

For this clone: Its antigen is still unknown. Base qualities are missing; no much larger clone stands one base away.

Unstimulated Tregs (CD4+CD25+CD127-), CD4+ non-Tregs (CD4+CD25-), CD4 and CD8 cells were FACS-sorted from thawed PBMCs. Healthy control blood was obtained either as purchased buffy coats or from healthy volunteers. Healthy control blood was processed to PBMCs with a Ficoll density gradient and then cryopreserved, whereas patient PBMCs were collected both before and after transplant. This clonotype was sampled from a human donor in good health. Sequencing input: CD4+ T cells from blood. The chain links TRBV2 with TRBJ1-5; tentative D gene TRBD1, with 5 bases matching. The base sequence is TGTGCCAGAGGAATGACAGCGGGAAGCAATCAGCCCCAGCATTTT. This translates into CARGMTAGSNQPQHF.